This TCR beta chain appears in the sequencing data of a study of CD8+ T cells in alopecia areata. Extracted from the samples, RNA was reverse transcribed into cDNA to serve as the sequencing template. Sequencing used immunoSEQ multiplex PCR; TCRdb keeps in-frame clones, though not all of them. This repertoire shows under 350,000 clones, roughly 64% found once; its top ten account for roughly 1.8%. Germline lookup yields CDR1 MDHEN and CDR2 SYDVKM. Trimming took 2 bases from V and 2 from J, leaving 12 bases between them. The CDR3 totals 15 residues. The treatment is: oral pan-JAK inhibitor, 5-10 mg twice daily. This clone was counted only a few times.

Sequenced material: CD4+ T cells sorted from blood, taken at week 24, from a patient treated with tofacitinib. The receptor's source is a human donor with alopecia areata. The J gene is TRBJ1-1, the V gene TRBV28, with D possibly matching TRBD1 (5 bases). DNA for the CDR3: TGTGCCAGCAGTTTAGTCAGGGTGGTTAACACTGAAGCTTTCTTT. Translation gives CASSLVRVVNTEAFF. The full variable domain, in which reference TRBV28 and TRBJ1-1 provide the parts outside the CDR3, is DVKVTQSSRYLVKRTGEKVFLECVQDMDHENMFWYRQDPGLGLRLIYFSYDVKMKEKGDIPEGYSVSREKKERFSLILESASTNQTSMYLCASSLVRVVNTEAFFGQGTRLTVV.